The entry that follows covers one T cell receptor beta chain sequence. These data are taken from a study of blood T cell repertoires in COVID-19. CDR3 size: 13 residues. The germline gives CDR1 MNHEY, CDR2 SVGAGI. Trimming cost V 6 bases and J 5 bases; bases outside gene matches: 5. In the original analysis: Nucleated cell number was recorded as an estimate derived from reference gene primer amplification. Method: immunoSEQ multiplex PCR; TCRdb's copy keeps in-frame clones and lacks some. V, J and clone size were drawn from that table, and D and trimming were deduced from the DNA. Of 50,000 or so clones in the sample, about 90% were seen once.

Sample: peripheral blood. This rearrangement joins TRBV6-5 to TRBJ2-7, with 9 bases aligning to TRBD1. This TCR came from a man in his 70s with active COVID-19. CDR3: CASSRTGVHEQYF. The CDR3 DNA is TGTGCCAGCAGCAGGACAGGGGTCCACGAGCAGTACTTC.